Presented here are 20 T cell receptor beta chains from one specimen sequenced in a study of early T cells in non-severe SARS-CoV-2 infection. TCRdb independently ran MiXCR on the 5' RACE reads; one entry per CDR3 protein. This table has about 50,000 distinct CDR3 sequences, 5.5% to 6.5% appearing once. The sequencing used whole blood, collected at baseline. These receptors were obtained from an adult who was a healthcare worker with PCR-confirmed SARS-CoV-2 infection or an uninfected control (not recorded which).

Many counts were recorded for this clonotype. V is TRBV4-1 and J is TRBJ2-2; 7 nucleotides line up with TRBD2. This CDR3 has 18 residues. Germline V gene lookup returns CDR1 MGHRA and CDR2 YSYEKL. V was pared by 1 base and J by 0 bases, with 8 bases of the junction left unmatched. In DNA form, the CDR3 reads TGCGCCAGCAGCCAAGGAGGGAGGGGCCACTCGAACACCGGGGAGCTGTTTTTT. This translates into CASSQGGRGHSNTGELFF.

This clonotype was recorded at least ten times. J is TRBJ1-1 and V is TRBV29-1; D unresolved. Germline CDR1 is SQVTM and CDR2 is ANQGSEA. This CDR3 has 10 residues. V was shortened by 8 bases and J by 5 bases, with 9 bases between the two germline ends. The CDR3 reads CSSGETEAFF. Written as DNA, the CDR3 is TGCAGCTCTGGGGAGACTGAAGCTTTCTTT.

In its sample, this clonotype was seen many times. This chain connects TRBV11-3 to TRBJ2-2, with TRBD2 matching 7 bases. The CDR3 is 15 residues long. The V and J ends lost 2 bases and 0 bases, in that order; junction bases with no gene match: 0. Per germline, CDR1 SGHNT and CDR2 YENEEA. CDR3 residues: CASSLRGANTGELFF. The CDR3 coding sequence is TGTGCCAGCAGCTTACGGGGGGCGAACACCGGGGAGCTGTTTTTT.

Ten or more counts support this clonotype. The rearrangement uses TRBV4-3 and TRBJ2-3, with D perhaps assigned TRBD1 or TRBD2 (5 bases each). Trimming left V 0 bases short and J 2 bases short, with 9 bases between. Germline V CDR1 and CDR2: LGHNA, YSLEER. This CDR3 is built from 15 residues. In nucleotides, the CDR3 is TGCGCCAGCAGCCAAGAGGGGACGGACACAGATACGCAGTATTTT. This encodes CASSQEGTDTDTQYF.

This clonotype was found a few times. The chain links TRBV7-8 to TRBJ2-1, with 10 bases fitting TRBD2. The CDR3 length is 16 residues. The J segment lost 2 bases and the V segment lost 5 bases, leaving 6 bases of the junction unmatched. Germline loops: CDR1 SGHVS, CDR2 FQNEAQ. The CDR3 reads CASSARLAGAYNEQFF. The CDR3 coding sequence is TGTGCCAGCAGCGCCAGACTAGCGGGCGCCTACAATGAGCAGTTCTTC.

This clonotype was seen ten or more times. This chain links TRBV18 with TRBJ2-5, with D maybe TRBD2 (6 bases). The CDR3 covers 15 residues. The germline V gene encodes CDR1 KGHSH and CDR2 LQKENI. Trimming cost V 3 bases and J 6 bases, with 17 bases left between them. CDR3 sequence (DNA): TGTGCCAGCTCACCGATCGGAACGGGGGTACAGACCCAGTACTTC. Translated, it gives CASSPIGTGVQTQYF.

The genes are TRBV23-1 and TRBJ2-7, with D maybe TRBD1 (5 bases). TRBV23-1 is flagged as an ORF with uncertain function. V gave up 8 bases and J gave up 3 bases, with 14 bases separating them. The CDR3 totals 13 residues. CDR3 residues: CASLHETVYEQYF. CDR3 DNA sequence: TGCGCCAGCCTCCATGAGACAGTCTACGAGCAGTACTTC.

This clonotype was seen more than once but under ten times. The CDR3 spells CASSSKPAETQYF. In DNA form, the CDR3 reads TGTGCCAGCAGCTCTAAACCGGCGGAGACCCAGTACTTC. This chain uses TRBV5-4 with TRBJ2-5; no definite D call. The CDR3 covers 13 residues. Trimming removed 3 bases from V and 5 bases from J, with 11 bases in between. CDR1 SGHNT and CDR2 YYREEE come from the germline V gene (reference sequence).

The sample holds a few counts of this clonotype. The chain couples TRBV18 to TRBJ2-7; TRBD2 agrees at 7 bases. Germline V gene sequence: CDR1 KGHSH, CDR2 LQKENI. The trim removed 3 bases at V and 4 bases at J, leaving 6 bases unmatched. This CDR3 region has 14 residues. CDR3 coding DNA: TGTGCCAGCTCACCCGGACCCGGGGGGTACGAGCAGTACTTC. It specifies CASSPGPGGYEQYF.

In this sample, this clonotype turned up a few times. The chain recombines TRBV5-1 with TRBJ2-1, with D perhaps matching TRBD2 (5 bases). CDR1 and CDR2 from the germline V gene are SGHRS and YFSETQ. Trimming took off 5 bases at V and 7 bases at J, with 19 bases between the two ends. This CDR3 has 15 amino acids. The CDR3: CASRRSGERENEQFF. The CDR3 DNA sequence: TGCGCCAGCAGAAGGTCCGGGGAACGGGAAAATGAGCAGTTCTTC.

This clonotype was detected many times. An end of the junction does not agree with germline; a read error may underlie this. The chain employs TRBV27 and TRBJ2-1; D is ambiguous. CDR1 and CDR2 from the germline V gene are MNHEY and SMNVEV (reference sequence). The CDR3 totals 15 residues. The CDR3 spells CAGSGTRRSYNEQFF. The CDR3 DNA follows: TGTGCCGGCAGTGGCACCCGACGCTCCTACAATGAGCAGTTCTTC.

This sequence joins TRBV20-1 and TRBJ2-5; 13 nucleotides line up with TRBD2. Germline CDR1 is DFQATT and CDR2 is SNEGSKA (reference sequence). The CDR3 extends over 13 amino acids. The V segment lost 3 bases and the J segment 5 bases; nucleotides outside the gene matches: 0. For the CDR3, the DNA is TGCAGTGCTAGGACTAGCGGGGGGGAGACCCAGTACTTC. Translating it yields CSARTSGGETQYF.

This clonotype was seen repeatedly, ten times or more. The chain employs TRBV29-1 and TRBJ2-3; 12 nucleotides align to TRBD1. The V and J ends lost 7 bases and 2 bases, in that order; junction bases with no gene match: 13. This CDR3 contains 17 residues. Germline CDR1 and CDR2: SQVTM and ANQGSEA. Written as DNA, the CDR3 is TGCAGCGCTCCCTCCGGGACAGGGGGCGTCGTCACAGATACGCAGTATTTT. Protein product: CSAPSGTGGVVTDTQYF.

Many counts were recorded for this clonotype. The chain carries TRBV27 and TRBJ1-5; 7 nucleotides match TRBD1. The CDR3 has 17 residues. V was pared by 6 bases and J by 0 bases, with 11 bases of the junction left unmatched. From germline, CDR1 is MNHEY and CDR2 SMNVEV (reference sequence). As DNA, the CDR3 is TGTGCCAGCAGGCCCAGGGGGGCCGGATATAGCAATCAGCCCCAGCATTTT. Its protein is CASRPRGAGYSNQPQHF.

This clonotype appeared many times. The chain joins TRBV12-3 or TRBV12-4 to TRBJ2-1, with D hard to call. The CDR3 spans 13 residues. The V end lost 4 bases, the J end lost 5 bases, and 9 bases lay between the germline ends. DNA of the CDR3: TGTGCCAGCAGTTCGGCCGGACACAATGAGCAGTTCTTC. It encodes CASSSAGHNEQFF.

The chain joins TRBV2 to TRBJ2-3; 14 nucleotides match TRBD2. Germline loops: CDR1 SNHLY, CDR2 FYNNEI. The CDR3 extends over 18 amino acids. V trimming: 5 bases; J trimming: 1 base; junction bases outside the gene matches: 8. CDR3 amino acids: CASSPTSGGGLGTDTQYF. CDR3 bases: TGTGCCAGCAGTCCGACTAGCGGGGGGGGCCTGGGCACAGATACGCAGTATTTT. The full variable domain, rest sourced from reference TRBV2 and TRBJ2-3, is EPEVTQTPSHQVTQMGQEVILRCVPISNHLYFYWYRQILGQKVEFLVSFYNNEISEKSEIFDDQFSVERPDGSNFTLKIRSTKLEDSAMYFCASSPTSGGGLGTDTQYFGPGTRLTVL.

This clonotype was seen ten or more times. The V gene is TRBV12-3 or TRBV12-4, the J gene TRBJ2-2; D might be TRBD1 or TRBD2, each matching 6 bases. Trimming shortened V by 10 bases and J by 5 bases, and 20 bases separated the two germline ends. The CDR3 spans 15 residues. The CDR3: CATQKGGKWTGELFF. CDR3 DNA: TGTGCCACCCAGAAGGGGGGAAAGTGGACCGGGGAGCTGTTTTTT.

This clonotype was detected ten times or more. The chain uses TRBV29-1 and TRBJ1-2; weak D call: TRBD1 (6 bases). Germline V gene lookup returns CDR1 SQVTM and CDR2 ANQGSEA. CDR3 length: 13 residues. V lost 6 bases and J lost 3, with 14 bases in between. Here the CDR3 DNA reads TGCAGCGTCGGGGGCAGGGAGGACTATGGCTACACCTTC. Protein product: CSVGGREDYGYTF.

The chain carries TRBV9 and TRBJ1-5, with TRBD1 as a possible D gene (6 bases). Germline-derived CDR1 and CDR2 are SGDLS and YYNGEE. CDR3 length: 13 amino acids. Trimming removed 5 bases at V and 4 bases at J, with 10 bases between. The CDR3 coding sequence is TGTGCCAGCAGTCGAGGGGGGAATCAGCCCCAGCATTTT. It yields the protein CASSRGGNQPQHF.

This clonotype came up a few times. The chain's CDR3 is CASSAPFGEQYF. The CDR3 DNA sequence: TGTGCCAGCAGTGCCCCGTTCGGCGAGCAGTACTTC. The chain joins TRBV12-3 or TRBV12-4 to TRBJ2-7, with no clear D. The CDR3 runs 12 residues. The V end lost 5 bases, the J end lost 6 bases, and 11 bases lay between the germline ends.